The 4 T cell receptor beta chains listed next were all sequenced from one sample in a study of shared clonotypes between healthy human individuals. CD45RO-negative CD8 cells positively selected for CCR7 made up the naive population, which excluded terminally differentiated effector memory CD45RA+ cells. Some clones are missing from TCRdb's copy, which holds only in-frame ones; the method was immunoSEQ multiplex PCR. The sample includes about 2 million clones, about 95% seen only once; the top ten take more than 0.95%. The specimen sequenced was naive CD8+ T cells sorted from blood. The receptors originated from a man between 18 and 35 years old in good health.

The chain combines TRBV5-1 with TRBJ1-6, with 8 bases that match TRBD1. The ends lost 4 bases at V and 14 bases at J; junction bases unmatched: 20. CDR1 and CDR2 from the germline V gene are SGHRS and YFSETQ. The CDR3 length is 17 residues. This chain's CDR3 is CASSVGGPGTGDRTLHF. CDR3 DNA sequence: TGCGCCAGCAGCGTTGGTGGACCCGGGACAGGAGATCGGACCCTCCACTTT. Full variable domain (outside the CDR3, taken from reference TRBV5-1 and TRBJ1-6): KAGVTQTPRYLIKTRGQQVTLSCSPISGHRSVSWYQQTPGQGLQFLFEYFSETQRNKGNFPGRFSGRQFSNSRSEMNVSTLELGDSALYLCASSVGGPGTGDRTLHFGNGTRLTVT.

V gene TRBV5-1 combines with J gene TRBJ2-1; D may be TRBD1 (6 bases). Per germline, CDR1 SGHRS and CDR2 YFSETQ. This CDR3 contains 14 residues. Trimming cost V 4 bases and J 7 bases, with 15 bases left between them. The CDR3 DNA reads TGCGCCAGCAGCCCCCCCCAGGGGCTGAATGAGCAGTTCTTC. Protein sequence: CASSPPQGLNEQFF.

For the CDR3, the DNA is TGTGCCAGCAGTGAAGGGGGAGGGCCTGGGCCCTACAATGAGCAGTTCTTC. Translating it yields CASSEGGGPGPYNEQFF. This chain connects TRBV2 to TRBJ2-1; 7 positions match TRBD2. The junction had 8 bases not matched to a gene; V was cut back by 1 base and J by 2 bases. The V gene's germline CDR1 is SNHLY and CDR2 FYNNEI. This CDR3 spans 17 amino acids.

This chain uses TRBV5-4 with TRBJ2-2; 9 bases map to TRBD1. The junction had 6 bases not matched to a gene; V was cut back by 3 bases and J by 3 bases. This CDR3 has 16 amino acids. Germline CDR1 is SGHNT and CDR2 is YYREEE (reference sequence). The CDR3 loop reads CASSSDRGGYTGELFF. CDR3 DNA: TGTGCCAGCAGCTCGGACAGGGGCGGCTACACCGGGGAGCTGTTTTTT. The full variable domain, completed using reference TRBV5-4 and TRBJ2-2, is ETGVTQSPTHLIKTRGQQVTLRCSSQSGHNTVSWYQQALGQGPQFIFQYYREEENGRGNFPPRFSGLQFPNYSSELNVNALELDDSALYLCASSSDRGGYTGELFFGEGSRLTVL.